A single sample gave rise to the 7 T cell receptor beta chains below, sequenced in a study of T cell responses to AZD1222 COVID-19 vaccine. Sequencing was performed with immunoSEQ multiplex PCR; in TCRdb, only in-frame clones are kept and a portion is missing. The sample includes around 200,000 clones, 70% to 90% of them seen just once. Sequences were derived from peripheral blood, sampled on day 0 of AZD1222 vaccination. Receptors originate from an adult in good health.

The chain couples TRBV6-5 to TRBJ2-7; 8 bases are shared with TRBD2. The CDR3 has 15 residues. V lost 8 bases, J lost 1 base, and 10 bases stayed unmatched. Germline V gives CDR1 MNHEY, CDR2 SVGAGI. DNA of the CDR3: TGTGCCAGCCAAACCCCGGGAGGGCCTTCCTACGAGCAGTACTTC. Protein: CASQTPGGPSYEQYF.

The genes are TRBV18 and TRBJ1-6; possible D gene TRBD1, 5 bases. CDR1 is KGHSH, CDR2 LQKENI, per germline. The CDR3 contains 18 residues. The ends were cut back, 4 bases at V and 2 bases at J, with 18 bases in the middle. CDR3 sequence: CASSLGWGTPPYNSPLHF. In DNA form, the CDR3 reads TGTGCCAGCTCACTCGGCTGGGGGACTCCCCCCTATAATTCACCCCTCCACTTT.

The chain employs TRBV19 and TRBJ2-7, with 8 nucleotides matching TRBD1. Germline assignment: CDR1 LNHDA and CDR2 SQIVND (reference sequence). The CDR3 extends over 15 amino acids. The junction had 12 bases not matched to a gene; V was cut back by 6 bases and J by 5 bases. DNA for the CDR3: TGTGCCAGTAGGCCAGGACAGGGCCCTCGCCACGAGCAGTACTTC. It translates to CASRPGQGPRHEQYF.

The CDR3 DNA is TGTGCCAGCAGTTCAACGAGAGGAGGTGATCAGCCCCAGCATTTT. Protein product: CASSSTRGGDQPQHF. V and J are TRBV27 and TRBJ1-5; D remains unclear. Germline CDR1 is MNHEY and CDR2 is SMNVEV (reference sequence). The V and J ends lost 4 bases and 5 bases respectively, with 15 bases between them. This CDR3 is built from 15 residues.

This rearrangement joins TRBV28 to TRBJ1-1; 9 bases align to TRBD1. This CDR3 has 17 amino acids. V trimming: 6 bases; J trimming: 2 bases; junction bases outside the gene matches: 13. Germline V lookup: CDR1 MDHEN, CDR2 SYDVKM. In DNA form, the CDR3 reads TGTGCCAGCAGACATTCTTACCGGGACAGGGATAACACTGAAGCTTTCTTT. This translates into CASRHSYRDRDNTEAFF. Supplemented by reference TRBV28 and TRBJ1-1, the full variable domain reads DVKVTQSSRYLVKRTGEKVFLECVQDMDHENMFWYRQDPGLGLRLIYFSYDVKMKEKGDIPEGYSVSREKKERFSLILESASTNQTSMYLCASRHSYRDRDNTEAFFGQGTRLTVV.

This chain connects TRBV27 to TRBJ2-7; 11 bases are shared with TRBD2. Germline assignment: CDR1 MNHEY and CDR2 SMNVEV (reference sequence). The CDR3 contains 15 residues. The trim removed 5 bases at V and 5 bases at J, leaving 8 bases unmatched. The CDR3 bases are TGTGCCAGCAGTCCCATGACTAGCGGGACCAACGAGCAGTACTTC. The encoded protein is CASSPMTSGTNEQYF.

The chain combines TRBV6-1 with TRBJ2-7; D not resolved. The CDR3 is 14 amino acids. V was cut by 6 bases and J by 0 bases, with 12 bases left in between. CDR1 is MNHNS and CDR2 is SASEGT in the germline V gene. Here the CDR3 reads CASSYLTASYEQYF. As DNA, the CDR3 is TGTGCCAGCAGCTACTTAACAGCCTCCTACGAGCAGTACTTC.